The 26 T cell receptor beta chains below were found in one sample sequenced in a study of shared clonotypes between healthy human individuals. Clones were read by immunoSEQ multiplex PCR, and TCRdb kept only the in-frame ones, dropping some. In the table there are some 1,900,000 clones, about 94% of which are singletons. It was CD45RO-negative cells, positively selected for CCR7, that made up naive CD8 cells, with terminally differentiated effector memory CD45RA+ cells excluded. The sample consisted of naive CD8+ T cells sorted from blood. These receptors were obtained from a man between 18 and 29 years old in good health.

The chain is built from TRBV5-6 and TRBJ2-5, with D tentatively TRBD2 (6 bases). Trimming pared 2 bases from V and 3 bases from J, leaving 8 bases between. The CDR3 extends over 13 amino acids. Germline CDR1 reads SGHDT; CDR2 reads YYEEEE. The CDR3 coding sequence is TGTGCCAGCAGCTTACGGGGGAAAGAGACCCAGTACTTC. Translation: CASSLRGKETQYF. The whole variable domain, remainder taken from reference TRBV5-6 and TRBJ2-5, is DAGVTQSPTHLIKTRGQQVTLRCSPKSGHDTVSWYQQALGQGPQFIFQYYEEEERQRGNFPDRFSGHQFPNYSSELNVNALLLGDSALYLCASSLRGKETQYFGPGTRLLVL.

The chain is built from TRBV27 and TRBJ1-1; D is perhaps TRBD1 (6 bases). Germline V lookup: CDR1 MNHEY, CDR2 SMNVEV (reference sequence). The CDR3 has 15 residues. V lost 2 bases, J lost 3 bases, and 13 bases lay in between. CDR3 region: CASSLLGHGDTEAFF. The CDR3 bases are TGTGCCAGCAGTTTACTGGGACATGGGGACACTGAAGCTTTCTTT.

The chain combines TRBV28 with TRBJ1-6; 9 bases agree with TRBD1. There are 16 residues in the CDR3. With V trimmed by 1 base and J by 10 bases, 8 bases remained unmatched. Germline V CDR1 and CDR2: MDHEN, SYDVKM. The CDR3 DNA is TGTGCCAGCAGTTTATTGGACAGGGGAACGGGATCACCCCTCCACTTT. Encoded protein: CASSLLDRGTGSPLHF.

This clone was seen a few times. Here the CDR3 reads CAWSRDGYTF. The CDR3 DNA reads as TGTGCCTGGAGTCGCGATGGCTACACCTTC. The chain is built from TRBV30 and TRBJ1-2; D remains ambiguous. CDR3 length: 10 amino acids. The V gene lost 2 bases and the J gene lost 6 bases, with 4 bases spanning the gap. Per the germline V gene, CDR1 is GTSNPN and CDR2 is SVGIG (reference sequence).

The rearrangement uses TRBV27 and TRBJ2-7; D gene unclear. Germline V gives CDR1 MNHEY, CDR2 SMNVEV (reference sequence). Trimming stripped 2 bases from V and 0 bases from J, with 8 bases between. This CDR3 is 14 amino acids long. In DNA form, the CDR3 reads TGTGCCAGCAGTTTAATTGCTTCCTCCTACGAGCAGTACTTC. Its protein is CASSLIASSYEQYF.

The chain uses TRBV28 and TRBJ1-5, with 8 nucleotides matching TRBD1. The ends lost 6 bases at V and 9 bases at J; junction bases unmatched: 13. The CDR3 sequence is 15 residues long. CDR1 and CDR2 from the germline V gene are MDHEN and SYDVKM. The CDR3 is CASRFPGTGLGPQHF. The CDR3 nucleotides read TGTGCCAGCAGATTTCCCGGGACAGGATTGGGGCCCCAGCATTTT.

Concerning this clone itself: One junction end does not reproduce the germline sequence, and a read error may be involved. The chain is built from TRBV25-1 and TRBJ2-7; weak D call: TRBD1 (6 bases). The germline gives CDR1 MGHDK, CDR2 SYGVNS. The length of the CDR3 is 13 residues. In DNA, the CDR3 is TGTGCCAGCAGTGAGATCAACAGGGATTTGCAGGACTTC. Its translation: CASSEINRDLQDF.

The chain combines TRBV6-5 with TRBJ2-7; 14 nucleotides line up with TRBD2. The V gene's germline CDR1 is MNHEY and CDR2 SVGAGI. The CDR3 consists of 15 residues. V was clipped by 5 bases and J by 5 bases; unmatched bases: 5. The CDR3 DNA is TGTGCCAGCAGTCAGGGACTAGCGGGAGTCGACGAGCAGTACTTC. It translates to CASSQGLAGVDEQYF.

The chain combines TRBV19 with TRBJ1-5; D is possibly TRBD1 (6 bases). The CDR3 has 15 residues. The V gene's germline CDR1 is LNHDA and CDR2 SQIVND (reference sequence). V was cut by 1 base and J by 6 bases, with 13 bases left in between. In nucleotides, the CDR3 is TGTGCCAGTAGTATAGGAACAGGGTCGGGTCAGCCCCAGCATTTT. It encodes CASSIGTGSGQPQHF.

This chain uses TRBV7-9 with TRBJ2-7; TRBD1 agrees at 7 bases. The CDR3 is 14 amino acids. Germline V lookup: CDR1 SEHNR, CDR2 FQNEAQ (reference sequence). Trimming removed 5 bases from V and 5 bases from J; junction bases left unmatched: 9. The CDR3 bases are TGTGCCAGCAGCCCCGAGGGGGCACGTGACGAGCAGTACTTC. Translation gives CASSPEGARDEQYF.

This CDR3 is CASSQAGRGMNTEAFF. The DNA for the CDR3 is TGCGCCAGCAGCCAAGCAGGCAGGGGGATGAACACTGAAGCTTTCTTT. V is TRBV4-1 and J is TRBJ1-1; TRBD1 aligns across 7 bases. Germline V gene data show CDR1 as MGHRA and CDR2 as YSYEKL. V was clipped by 1 base and J by 0 bases; unmatched bases: 5. The CDR3 covers 16 residues.

This chain connects TRBV19 to TRBJ2-5; D may be TRBD2 (5 bases). This CDR3 region has 12 residues. CDR1 and CDR2 (germline): LNHDA, SQIVND (reference sequence). DNA for the CDR3: TGTGACGTTTTAGGTAGCGCGGAGACCCAGTACTTC. This codes for CDVLGSAETQYF.

This rearrangement joins TRBV4-3 to TRBJ2-1; 10 nucleotides agree with TRBD1. J lost 8 bases, V lost 0 bases, and 4 bases had no gene match. The germline V gene encodes CDR1 LGHNA and CDR2 YSLEER. The CDR3 totals 15 residues. The CDR3: CASSQEGDRGYEQFF. The CDR3 bases are TGCGCCAGCAGCCAAGAGGGGGACAGGGGATATGAGCAGTTCTTC.

Comments on this clone: Other DNA sequences from this sample encode an identical CDR3 as well. The rearrangement uses TRBV7-9 and TRBJ1-1; D unclear. The CDR3 loop spans 12 amino acids. Germline-derived CDR1 and CDR2 are SEHNR and FQNEAQ (reference sequence). Trimming left V 5 bases short and J 3 bases short, with 7 bases between. The CDR3 DNA is TGTGCCAGCAGCCTGAGCCACACTGAAGCTTTCTTT. Translating gives CASSLSHTEAFF.

The CDR3 nucleotides read TGTGCCAGCAGTAGAGGACTAGACGCTAGGGAGCTGTTTTTT. Its translation is CASSRGLDARELFF. The rearrangement joins TRBV2 to TRBJ2-2; TRBD2 matches 7 bases. Germline V gene sequence: CDR1 SNHLY, CDR2 FYNNEI. This CDR3 contains 14 residues. The V segment lost 5 bases and the J segment 9 bases; nucleotides outside the gene matches: 9. Together with reference TRBV2 and TRBJ2-2, the CDR3 gives the full variable domain: EPEVTQTPSHQVTQMGQEVILRCVPISNHLYFYWYRQILGQKVEFLVSFYNNEISEKSEIFDDQFSVERPDGSNFTLKIRSTKLEDSAMYFCASSRGLDARELFFGEGSRLTVL.

This clone was seen a single time. The chain combines TRBV4-3 with TRBJ2-5, with 9 bases fitting TRBD2. CDR1 is LGHNA and CDR2 is YSLEER in the germline V gene. The CDR3 is made up of 14 amino acids. J lost 7 bases, V lost 2 bases, and 5 bases had no gene match. The CDR3 coding sequence is TGCGCCAGCAGCCAACGACTAGCGGAGGTGACCCAGTACTTC. It encodes CASSQRLAEVTQYF.

The rearrangement links TRBV4-3 to TRBJ1-1, with no clear D. CDR3 length: 15 residues. Germline V gene data show CDR1 as LGHNA and CDR2 as YSLEER. The ends were cut back, 0 bases at V and 4 bases at J, with 12 bases in the middle. The CDR3 nucleotides read TGCGCCAGCAGCCAAGATGTCTCCCTGAGCACTGAAGCTTTCTTT. It is translated as CASSQDVSLSTEAFF.

The CDR3 protein is CASGGSTYSYEQYF. In nucleotides, the CDR3 is TGTGCCAGCGGGGGGAGCACCTACTCCTACGAGCAGTACTTC. The V call is TRBV2, the J call TRBJ2-7; perhaps TRBD2 as D (6 bases). Trimming stripped 8 bases from V and 0 bases from J, with 14 bases between. This CDR3 is 14 amino acids long. The V gene's germline CDR1 is SNHLY and CDR2 FYNNEI.

V usage is TRBV19 and J usage is TRBJ2-5; 9 bases match TRBD2. The CDR3 sequence is 16 residues long. V gave up 0 bases and J gave up 4 bases; unmatched junction bases: 6. Looked up from germline, CDR1 is LNHDA and CDR2 is SQIVND (reference sequence). CDR3 in amino acids: CASSIDPLAGLETQYF. The CDR3 coding sequence is TGTGCCAGTAGTATAGATCCCCTAGCGGGGTTAGAGACCCAGTACTTC.

Comments on this clone: This sample includes further DNA sequences coding for the same CDR3. This CDR3 reads CASSLGQGAYEQYF. The CDR3 DNA reads as TGTGCCAGCAGCTTGGGACAGGGCGCCTACGAGCAGTACTTC. The genes are TRBV5-5 and TRBJ2-7, with 7 bases identical to TRBD1. V trimming: 0 bases; J trimming: 2 bases; junction bases outside the gene matches: 2. The length of the CDR3 is 14 residues. The germline V gene encodes CDR1 SGHKS and CDR2 YYEKEE (reference sequence).

Turning to this clone: The same CDR3 also results from other DNA sequences found in this sample. The chain carries TRBV4-3 and TRBJ2-3, with 7 bases that match TRBD1. V was clipped by 1 base and J by 0 bases; unmatched bases: 1. Germline V gene lookup returns CDR1 LGHNA and CDR2 YSLEER. This CDR3 contains 15 residues. The CDR3 region is CASSQGTGSTDTQYF. Here the CDR3 DNA reads TGCGCCAGCAGCCAAGGGACAGGTAGCACAGATACGCAGTATTTT.

V gene TRBV2 combines with J gene TRBJ2-3, with D possibly TRBD2 on 6 matching bases. CDR3 size: 13 residues. V shed 6 bases and J shed 6 bases, with 13 bases lying between them. Germline assignment: CDR1 SNHLY and CDR2 FYNNEI. CDR3 protein: CASRELAWDTQYF. In DNA, the CDR3 is TGTGCCAGCAGGGAACTAGCCTGGGATACGCAGTATTTT.

This clone was seen a single time. The genes are TRBV15 and TRBJ2-7; 8 nucleotides agree with TRBD1. CDR1 is LNHNV and CDR2 is YYDKDF in the germline V gene (reference sequence). J gave up 7 bases and V 4 bases, and 6 bases lay outside the gene matches. There are 13 residues in the CDR3. CDR3 sequence reads: CATSKPGQVEQYF. The CDR3 DNA is TGTGCCACCAGCAAACCGGGACAGGTTGAGCAGTACTTC.

The chain links TRBV25-1 to TRBJ1-1; 8 bases line up with TRBD1. The germline CDR1 and CDR2 sequences are MGHDK and SYGVNS. The CDR3 is made up of 13 amino acids. V was clipped by 5 bases and J by 4 bases; unmatched bases: 3. CDR3 bases: TGTGCCAGCAGTCTGGGGACAGGCACTGAAGCTTTCTTT. Its protein is CASSLGTGTEAFF. The entire variable domain, with the rest obtained from reference TRBV25-1 and TRBJ1-1, is as follows: EADIYQTPRYLVIGTGKKITLECSQTMGHDKMYWYQQDPGMELHLIHYSYGVNSTEKGDLSSESTVSRIRTEHFPLTLESARPSHTSQYLCASSLGTGTEAFFGQGTRLTVV.

The genes are TRBV29-1 and TRBJ2-7; possible D gene TRBD1, 6 bases. Germline V lookup: CDR1 SQVTM, CDR2 ANQGSEA. Trimming removed 7 bases from V and 2 bases from J, with 12 bases in between. The CDR3 extends over 12 amino acids. CDR3: CSAVGDTYEQYF. CDR3 bases: TGCAGCGCAGTCGGGGACACCTACGAGCAGTACTTC.

The chain carries TRBV27 and TRBJ2-7, with TRBD2 matching 9 bases. Germline trimming cut 5 bases from V and 2 bases from J; bases unmatched to any gene: 10. The CDR3 is 16 residues long. Per the germline V gene, CDR1 is MNHEY and CDR2 is SMNVEV (reference sequence). This CDR3 reads CASSPLGVAGAYEQYF. CDR3 DNA sequence: TGTGCCAGCAGTCCCCTCGGGGTAGCGGGGGCCTACGAGCAGTACTTC.